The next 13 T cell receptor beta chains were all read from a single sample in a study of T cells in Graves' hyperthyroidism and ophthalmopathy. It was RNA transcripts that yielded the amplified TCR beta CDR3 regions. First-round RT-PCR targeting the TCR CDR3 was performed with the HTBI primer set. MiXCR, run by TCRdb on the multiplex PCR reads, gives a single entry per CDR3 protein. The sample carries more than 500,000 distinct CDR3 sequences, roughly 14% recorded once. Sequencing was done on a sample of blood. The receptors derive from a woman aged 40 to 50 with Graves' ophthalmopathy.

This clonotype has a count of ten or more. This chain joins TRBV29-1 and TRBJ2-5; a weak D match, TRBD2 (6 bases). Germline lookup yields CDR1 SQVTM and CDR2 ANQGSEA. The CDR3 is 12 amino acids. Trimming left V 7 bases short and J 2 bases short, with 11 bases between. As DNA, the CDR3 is TGCAGCGACCTTAGCGGACAAGAGACCCAGTACTTC. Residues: CSDLSGQETQYF.

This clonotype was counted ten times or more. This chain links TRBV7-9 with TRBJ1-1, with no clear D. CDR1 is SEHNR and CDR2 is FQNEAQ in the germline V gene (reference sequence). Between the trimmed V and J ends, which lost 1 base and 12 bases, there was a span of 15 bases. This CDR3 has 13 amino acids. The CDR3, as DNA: TGTGCCAGCAGCTTAGAGGTGGTTCTAGGTACTTTCTTT. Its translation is CASSLEVVLGTFF.

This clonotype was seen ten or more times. This CDR3 reads CASRPGGSRGEQYF. CDR3 nucleotide sequence: TGTGCCAGCAGGCCGGGCGGTTCCCGCGGCGAGCAGTACTTC. The rearrangement links TRBV28 to TRBJ2-7; the D is unclear. The CDR3 is 14 amino acids. V dropped 6 bases and J dropped 6 bases, with 18 bases sitting between them. CDR1 and CDR2 (germline): MDHEN, SYDVKM.

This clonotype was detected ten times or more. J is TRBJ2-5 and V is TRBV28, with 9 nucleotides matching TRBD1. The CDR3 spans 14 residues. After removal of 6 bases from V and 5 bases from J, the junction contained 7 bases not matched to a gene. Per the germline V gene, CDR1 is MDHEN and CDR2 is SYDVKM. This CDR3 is CASREGQGGETQYF. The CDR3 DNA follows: TGTGCCAGCAGAGAGGGACAGGGCGGGGAGACCCAGTACTTC.

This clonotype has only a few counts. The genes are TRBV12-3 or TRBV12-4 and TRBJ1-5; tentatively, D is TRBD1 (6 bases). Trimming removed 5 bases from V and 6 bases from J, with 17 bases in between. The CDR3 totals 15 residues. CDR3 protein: CASSGEDRKGQPQHF. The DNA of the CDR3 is TGTGCCAGCAGTGGAGAGGACAGAAAGGGTCAGCCCCAGCATTTT.

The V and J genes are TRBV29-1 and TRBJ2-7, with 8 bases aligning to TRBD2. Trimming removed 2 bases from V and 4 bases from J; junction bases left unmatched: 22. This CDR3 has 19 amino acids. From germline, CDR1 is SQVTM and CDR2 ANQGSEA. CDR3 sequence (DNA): TGCAGCGTTGAATGGGTCTGGTCTCCGGGACTAGTAAGGCTGTACGAGCAGTACTTC. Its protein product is CSVEWVWSPGLVRLYEQYF.

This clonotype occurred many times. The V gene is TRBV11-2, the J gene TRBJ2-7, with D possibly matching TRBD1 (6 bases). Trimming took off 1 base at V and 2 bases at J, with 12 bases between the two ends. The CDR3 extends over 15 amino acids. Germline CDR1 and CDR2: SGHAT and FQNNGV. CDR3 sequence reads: CASSLGRTAAYEQYF. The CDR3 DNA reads TGTGCCAGCAGCTTAGGTAGGACAGCGGCCTACGAGCAGTACTTC.

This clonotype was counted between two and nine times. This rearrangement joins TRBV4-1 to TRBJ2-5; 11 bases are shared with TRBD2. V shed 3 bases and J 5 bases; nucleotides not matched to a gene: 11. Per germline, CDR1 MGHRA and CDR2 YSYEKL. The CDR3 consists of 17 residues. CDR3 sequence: CASSQKTSGVIGETQYF. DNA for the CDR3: TGCGCCAGCAGCCAGAAGACTAGCGGGGTCATTGGGGAGACCCAGTACTTC.

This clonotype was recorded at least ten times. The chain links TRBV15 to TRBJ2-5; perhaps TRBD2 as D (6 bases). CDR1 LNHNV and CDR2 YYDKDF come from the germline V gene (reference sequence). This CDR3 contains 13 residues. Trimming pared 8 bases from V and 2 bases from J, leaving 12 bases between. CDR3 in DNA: TGTGCCACCTCAATAGCGGCACAAGAGACCCAGTACTTC. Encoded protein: CATSIAAQETQYF.

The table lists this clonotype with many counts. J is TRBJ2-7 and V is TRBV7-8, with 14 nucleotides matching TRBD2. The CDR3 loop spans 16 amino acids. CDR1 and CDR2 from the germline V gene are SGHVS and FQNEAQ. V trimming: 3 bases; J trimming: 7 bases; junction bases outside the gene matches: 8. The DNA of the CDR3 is TGTGCCAGCAGCTTGGGGGGACTAGCGGGAGCCCGGGAGCAGTACTTC. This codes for CASSLGGLAGAREQYF.

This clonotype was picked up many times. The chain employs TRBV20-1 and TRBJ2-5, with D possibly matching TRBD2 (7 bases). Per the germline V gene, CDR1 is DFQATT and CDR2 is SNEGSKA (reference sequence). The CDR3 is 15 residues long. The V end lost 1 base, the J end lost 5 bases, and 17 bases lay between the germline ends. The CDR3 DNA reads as TGCAGTGCTAGAGTGAAGGGGGGGGCTGGGGAGACCCAGTACTTC. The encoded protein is CSARVKGGAGETQYF.

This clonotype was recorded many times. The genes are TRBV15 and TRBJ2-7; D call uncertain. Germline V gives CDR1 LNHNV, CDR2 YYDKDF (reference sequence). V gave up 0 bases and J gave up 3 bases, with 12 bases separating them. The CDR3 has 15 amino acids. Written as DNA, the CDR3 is TGTGCCACCAGCAGAGATCTCCAAGGCGGCTACGAGCAGTACTTC. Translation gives CATSRDLQGGYEQYF.

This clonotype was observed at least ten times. CDR3 DNA: TGTGCCAGCAGTGAAGCGGGTACGCAGGGAAAGTACGAGCAGTACTTC. Its protein is CASSEAGTQGKYEQYF. The rearrangement uses TRBV2 and TRBJ2-7; D possibly corresponds to TRBD1 (5 bases). The CDR3 is made up of 16 amino acids. Germline V gene lookup returns CDR1 SNHLY and CDR2 FYNNEI. The ends were cut back, 0 bases at V and 4 bases at J, with 16 bases in the middle.